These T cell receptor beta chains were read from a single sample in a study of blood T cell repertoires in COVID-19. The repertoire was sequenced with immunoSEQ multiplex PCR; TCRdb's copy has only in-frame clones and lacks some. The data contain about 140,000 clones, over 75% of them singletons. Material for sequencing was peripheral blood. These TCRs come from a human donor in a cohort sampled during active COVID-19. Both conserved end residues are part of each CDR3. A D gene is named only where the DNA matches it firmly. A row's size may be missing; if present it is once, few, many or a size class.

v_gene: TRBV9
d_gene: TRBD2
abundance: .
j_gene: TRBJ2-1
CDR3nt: TGTGCCAGCAGCTCCAGCGGGGGATCCTACAATGAGCAGTTCTTC
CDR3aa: CASSSSGGSYNEQFF

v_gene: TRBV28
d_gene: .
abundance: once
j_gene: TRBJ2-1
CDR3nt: TGTGCCAGTTGGGGAGGGGGGACAGGAATATACAATGAGCAGTTCTTC
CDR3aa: CASWGGGTGIYNEQFF

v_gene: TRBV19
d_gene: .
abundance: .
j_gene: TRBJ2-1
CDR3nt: TGTGCCAGTAGTATTAACCCACCGACAGGTCTCCTGTATTACAATGAGCAGTTCTTC
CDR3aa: CASSINPPTGLLYYNEQFF

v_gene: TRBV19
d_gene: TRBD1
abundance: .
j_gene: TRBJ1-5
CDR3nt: TGTGCCAGTAGGGTGACAGGGAATAGCAATCAGCCCCAGCATTTT
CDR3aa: CASRVTGNSNQPQHF

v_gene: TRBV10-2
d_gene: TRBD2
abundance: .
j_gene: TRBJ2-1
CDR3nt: TGCGCCAGCAGCCCGGGGACTATCGGAATTAATGAGCAGTTCTTC
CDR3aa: CASSPGTIGINEQFF

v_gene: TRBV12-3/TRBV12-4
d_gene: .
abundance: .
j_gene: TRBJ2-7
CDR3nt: TGTGCCAGCAGTTTGGGCAGAGCCTACGAGCAGTACTTC
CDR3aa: CASSLGRAYEQYF

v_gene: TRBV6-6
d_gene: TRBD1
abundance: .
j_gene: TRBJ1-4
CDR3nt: TGTGCCAGCAGTTGGACAGGGGCTAATGAAAAACTGTTTTTT
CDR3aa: CASSWTGANEKLFF

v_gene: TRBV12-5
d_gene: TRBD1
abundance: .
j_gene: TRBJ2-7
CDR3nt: TGTGCTAGTGGTTTGGGGGACAGGGACTACGAGCAGTACTTC
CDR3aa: CASGLGDRDYEQYF

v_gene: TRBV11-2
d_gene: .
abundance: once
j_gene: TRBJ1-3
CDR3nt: TGTGCCAGCAGCTTTAACACAGGAAACACCATATATTTT
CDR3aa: CASSFNTGNTIYF

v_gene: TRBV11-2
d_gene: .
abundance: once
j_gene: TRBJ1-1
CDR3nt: TGTGCCAGCAGCCCGGTCGCTGGGGGGACTGAAGCTTTCTTT
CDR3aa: CASSPVAGGTEAFF

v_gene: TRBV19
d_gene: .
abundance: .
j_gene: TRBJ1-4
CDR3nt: TGTGCCAGTACCCCAATGACGGGAACTAATGAAAAACTGTTTTTT
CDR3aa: CASTPMTGTNEKLFF